The clone carrying this T cell receptor (beta chain) was recorded many times. Unique molecular identifiers were incorporated during preparation of the TCRbeta library. TCRdb re-derived calls from the PCR reads in MiXCR, one entry per CDR3 protein. The data contain fewer than 350,000 distinct CDR3 sequences, roughly 12% of them seen just once; the ten biggest clones take up roughly a quarter. The data are from a study of T-cell reconstitution after alpha-beta-depleted transplantation in children. The CDR3 extends over 12 amino acids. Trimming stripped 4 bases from V and 2 bases from J, with 6 bases between. Germline V gives CDR1 SQVTM, CDR2 ANQGSEA.

Sequences were derived from peripheral blood, sampled 180 days after TCRalphabeta/CD19-depleted stem cell transplant. The clonotype comes from a male patient aged 2 to 9 who had a stem cell transplant for chronic granulomatous disease, so the T cells may come from the graft donor. The chain recombines TRBV29-1 with TRBJ2-1; D is perhaps TRBD2 (5 bases). CDR3 coding DNA: TGCAGCGTTGGAGCGGCCTACAATGAGCAGTTCTTC. This translates into CSVGAAYNEQFF.